The 32 T cell receptor beta chains given below trace back to one sample, sequenced in a study of shared clonotypes between healthy human individuals. Sequencing used immunoSEQ multiplex PCR; TCRdb keeps in-frame clones, though not all of them. The sample lists about 2.2 million clones; roughly 91% were seen once. CD45RO-negative, CCR7-positively selected cells formed the naive CD8 fraction, excluding terminally differentiated effector memory CD45RA+ cells. Sequencing was performed on naive CD8+ T cells from PBMCs. These receptors all stem from a man younger than 30 in good health. Some clones in this sample may be carry-over from other donors' samples.

Only a few counts were recorded for this clone. This CDR3 reads CASSVSPRADEQFF. The CDR3, as DNA: TGTGCCAGCAGCGTAAGCCCCCGGGCAGATGAGCAGTTCTTC. This chain links TRBV9 with TRBJ2-1, with D uncertain. V lost 1 base and J lost 8, with 13 bases in between. Germline V gene sequence: CDR1 SGDLS, CDR2 YYNGEE. This CDR3 contains 14 residues.

The chain employs TRBV14 and TRBJ2-7; 9 bases line up with TRBD2. The CDR3 is 19 amino acids. The V gene's germline CDR1 is SGHDN and CDR2 FVKESK. The trim removed 0 bases at V and 5 bases at J, leaving 17 bases unmatched. The CDR3 DNA is TGTGCCAGCAGCCAAGACTACGGTCTAGCGGGACCGCTGGGCCACGAGCAGTACTTC. This codes for CASSQDYGLAGPLGHEQYF.

The V gene is TRBV6-5, the J gene TRBJ2-7, with TRBD1 identical over 7 bases. This CDR3 is built from 16 residues. The V and J ends lost 0 bases and 0 bases, in that order; junction bases with no gene match: 5. Germline V gene lookup returns CDR1 MNHEY and CDR2 SVGAGI. The CDR3 DNA follows: TGTGCCAGCAGTTACTCGGCCGGGACAGCCTCCTACGAGCAGTACTTC. This translates into CASSYSAGTASYEQYF.

This sequence joins TRBV10-3 and TRBJ2-7, with TRBD2 identical over 13 bases. Trimming took 6 bases from V and 3 from J; bases not matched to a gene: 11. The CDR3 totals 17 residues. Germline V CDR1 and CDR2: ENHRY, SYGVKD. The CDR3 DNA follows: TGTGCCATCAGCCTCCTAGGGACTAGCGGGGCCGGCTACGAGCAGTACTTC. Its translation: CAISLLGTSGAGYEQYF.

This rearrangement joins TRBV11-2 to TRBJ2-7; 12 bases map to TRBD1. V lost 8 bases and J lost 2; bases outside the gene matches: 4. Germline V gene lookup returns CDR1 SGHAT and CDR2 FQNNGV. The CDR3 has 14 residues. CDR3 DNA: TGTGCCAGCCCCGGGACAGGGGGCCCCTACGAGCAGTACTTC. Protein product: CASPGTGGPYEQYF.

The chain joins TRBV6-4 to TRBJ2-4, with 10 positions matching TRBD1. Germline V gene data show CDR1 as MRHNA and CDR2 as SNTAGT. The CDR3 consists of 14 residues. J lost 8 bases, V lost 10 bases, and 11 bases had no gene match. The CDR3 here is CAIKDRGREDIQYF. The DNA for the CDR3 is TGTGCCATTAAAGACAGGGGGCGCGAAGACATTCAGTACTTC.

DNA for the CDR3: TGTGCCAGCCGCGGGGGGGGCCGGGAGACCCAGTACTTC. It is translated as CASRGGGRETQYF. The chain is built from TRBV15 and TRBJ2-5, with TRBD2 identical over 9 bases. J was trimmed by 5 bases and V by 10 bases; bases with no gene match: 8. Germline CDR1 and CDR2: LNHNV and YYDKDF (reference sequence). The CDR3 extends over 13 amino acids.

V gene TRBV9 combines with J gene TRBJ1-5; no definite D call. Germline-derived CDR1 and CDR2 are SGDLS and YYNGEE. The CDR3 spans 15 residues. The V gene lost 3 bases and the J gene lost 1 base, with 11 bases spanning the gap. CDR3 sequence (DNA): TGTGCCAGCAGCGGAGACCAGTACAGCAATCAGCCCCAGCATTTT. It encodes CASSGDQYSNQPQHF.

The chain uses TRBV9 and TRBJ2-2; maybe TRBD1 (5 bases). With 0 bases removed from V and 4 bases from J, the gap between germline ends came to 10 bases. Germline V gene sequence: CDR1 SGDLS, CDR2 YYNGEE. The CDR3 has 15 residues. The CDR3 loop is CASSVALGATGELFF. The CDR3 nucleotides are TGTGCCAGCAGCGTAGCTTTAGGGGCCACCGGGGAGCTGTTTTTT.

The chain has TRBV6-5 and TRBJ2-3; tentative D call: TRBD1 (6 bases). The germline V gene encodes CDR1 MNHEY and CDR2 SVGAGI. This CDR3 contains 16 residues. The V gene lost 2 bases and the J gene lost 4 bases, with 16 bases spanning the gap. The CDR3, as DNA: TGTGCCAGCAGTTACCTCGGAGCAGGGGTTGCAGATACGCAGTATTTT. Protein sequence: CASSYLGAGVADTQYF.

The gene calls are TRBV27 and TRBJ1-5; 7 positions agree with TRBD1. Unmatched junction bases numbered 8, after V lost 5 bases and J lost 4 bases. Germline V gene lookup returns CDR1 MNHEY and CDR2 SMNVEV (reference sequence). CDR3 length: 15 amino acids. The CDR3 spells CASSARQGSNQPQHF. CDR3 nucleotides: TGTGCCAGCAGTGCAAGACAGGGCTCGAATCAGCCCCAGCATTTT.

This clone was counted a single time. The V call is TRBV4-1, the J call TRBJ2-7; tentatively, D is TRBD1 (5 bases). Germline CDR1 is MGHRA and CDR2 is YSYEKL. Trimming pared 1 base from V and 2 bases from J, leaving 9 bases between. There are 14 residues in the CDR3. The CDR3 loop is CASSQAATAYEQYF. CDR3 bases: TGCGCCAGCAGCCAAGCGGCGACAGCCTACGAGCAGTACTTC.

This chain links TRBV2 with TRBJ2-1; D assignment may be TRBD1 or TRBD2 (6 bases each). Germline CDR1 SNHLY, CDR2 FYNNEI. V was clipped by 3 bases and J by 4 bases, with 13 bases between them. The CDR3 loop spans 15 amino acids. DNA of the CDR3: TGTGCCAGCAGTGATAGGGGGGTACCATACAATGAGCAGTTCTTC. It encodes CASSDRGVPYNEQFF.

On this clone itself: The same CDR3 is also encoded by other DNA sequences in this sample. The V and J genes are TRBV5-1 and TRBJ1-1; 8 bases fit TRBD1. This CDR3 spans 15 amino acids. CDR1 is SGHRS and CDR2 is YFSETQ in the germline V gene. V shed 1 base and J 4 bases; nucleotides not matched to a gene: 6. DNA for the CDR3: TGCGCCAGCAGCTTGTCTCAGGGGGCCGGCACTGAAGCTTTCTTT. Its translation: CASSLSQGAGTEAFF.

The chain employs TRBV5-1 and TRBJ2-1; 11 bases are a match to TRBD2. V trimming: 4 bases; J trimming: 1 base; junction bases outside the gene matches: 13. Germline-derived CDR1 and CDR2 are SGHRS and YFSETQ. There are 19 residues in the CDR3. The CDR3 protein is CASSLHIAGGPGSYNEQFF. In DNA, the CDR3 is TGCGCCAGCAGCCTCCACATAGCGGGAGGGCCAGGATCCTACAATGAGCAGTTCTTC.

The chain combines TRBV27 with TRBJ2-7, with TRBD1 as a possible D gene (6 bases). V was trimmed by 5 bases and J by 0 bases, leaving 8 bases between them. This CDR3 region has 13 residues. CDR1 MNHEY and CDR2 SMNVEV come from the germline V gene (reference sequence). The CDR3 is CASSEGVSYEQYF. The CDR3 nucleotides read TGTGCCAGCAGTGAGGGGGTCTCCTACGAGCAGTACTTC.

The rearrangement uses TRBV9 and TRBJ1-3; no definite D call. Germline CDR1 and CDR2: SGDLS and YYNGEE. The CDR3 extends over 18 amino acids. Deletions cut 0 bases from V and 0 bases from J, with 16 bases between. The CDR3 is CASSVAVSGGTSGNTIYF. In DNA, the CDR3 is TGTGCCAGCAGCGTAGCTGTGTCGGGAGGTACCTCTGGAAACACCATATATTTT.

This clone was observed a single time. This rearrangement joins TRBV5-1 to TRBJ2-1; 12 bases agree with TRBD2. CDR1 is SGHRS, CDR2 YFSETQ, per germline. The CDR3 contains 16 residues. V dropped 3 bases and J dropped 5; count of bases not matched to a gene: 6. The CDR3 nucleotides are TGCGCCAGCAGCTCGCGGACTAGCGGGGCGCACAATGAGCAGTTCTTC. It yields the protein CASSSRTSGAHNEQFF.

The chain is built from TRBV10-3 and TRBJ1-1; no reliable D call. CDR1 is ENHRY and CDR2 is SYGVKD in the germline V gene. With 4 bases removed from V and 3 bases from J, the gap between germline ends came to 9 bases. The CDR3 runs to 13 residues. The DNA for the CDR3 is TGTGCCATCAGTGGGGAATGGGACACTGAAGCTTTCTTT. This translates into CAISGEWDTEAFF.

The chain combines TRBV9 with TRBJ2-7; tentative D call: TRBD2 (7 bases). Germline CDR1 SGDLS, CDR2 YYNGEE. The CDR3 loop spans 16 amino acids. Trimming cost V 0 bases and J 4 bases, with 17 bases left between them. The CDR3 nucleotides read TGTGCCAGCAGCGTAGGGGGGGCTAGCGGAGTGTACGAGCAGTACTTC. Translated, it gives CASSVGGASGVYEQYF.

The V and J genes are TRBV13 and TRBJ1-2; D is ambiguous. V gave up 7 bases and J gave up 4 bases, with 13 bases separating them. The CDR3 is 13 amino acids. Per germline, CDR1 PRHDT and CDR2 FYEKMQ (reference sequence). The CDR3 region has the DNA TGTGCCAGCACAGAACGAGGAAGCTATGGCTACACCTTC. Protein: CASTERGSYGYTF.

A few counts support this clone. The chain has TRBV2 and TRBJ2-4; 8 positions match TRBD1. V was pared by 9 bases and J by 7 bases, with 5 bases of the junction left unmatched. This CDR3 contains 12 residues. From germline, CDR1 is SNHLY and CDR2 FYNNEI. Here the CDR3 DNA reads TGTGCCAGAAGGACAGGGAAGAACATTCAGTACTTC. This encodes CARRTGKNIQYF.

Regarding this clone: Within the sample, other DNA sequences also encode this same CDR3. The chain is built from TRBV11-2 and TRBJ2-7; 10 nucleotides match TRBD1. Germline CDR1 reads SGHAT; CDR2 reads FQNNGV. This CDR3 has 14 residues. J lost 4 bases, V lost 3 bases, and 3 bases had no gene match. The CDR3 spells CASSLGQGFYEQYF. CDR3 nucleotides: TGTGCCAGCAGCTTGGGACAGGGGTTTTACGAGCAGTACTTC.

This chain links TRBV30 with TRBJ2-5, with unresolved D. There are 15 residues in the CDR3. Trimming removed 2 bases from V and 2 bases from J, with 15 bases in between. The germline V gene has CDR1 GTSNPN and CDR2 SVGIG (reference sequence). CDR3 sequence: CAWSRTLTRQETQYF. CDR3 nucleotides: TGTGCCTGGAGTCGAACCCTGACACGGCAAGAGACCCAGTACTTC.

The chain links TRBV7-9 to TRBJ1-5; the D gene is possibly TRBD1 (5 bases). Germline CDR1 SEHNR, CDR2 FQNEAQ (reference sequence). The CDR3 has 15 amino acids. V shed 3 bases and J shed 3 bases, with 12 bases lying between them. CDR3 nucleotide sequence: TGTGCCAGCAGCTTGGGAGGGGTCCTCAATCAGCCCCAGCATTTT. Its translation is CASSLGGVLNQPQHF.

In its sample, this clone was seen once. The rearrangement uses TRBV6-5 and TRBJ1-5; 7 bases match TRBD1. V lost 5 bases, J lost 7 bases, and 8 bases stayed unmatched. The V gene's germline CDR1 is MNHEY and CDR2 SVGAGI. This CDR3 comprises 14 residues. CDR3 in DNA: TGTGCCAGCAGTCAAGGTCGGGGACAGCAGCCCCAGCATTTT. Translating it yields CASSQGRGQQPQHF.

This rearrangement joins TRBV2 to TRBJ2-7; TRBD2 matches 9 bases. Looked up from germline, CDR1 is SNHLY and CDR2 is FYNNEI. This CDR3 region has 13 residues. Trimming removed 8 bases from V and 3 bases from J; junction bases left unmatched: 5. CDR3 sequence reads: CASGGRALYEQYF. The CDR3 DNA sequence: TGTGCCAGCGGCGGGAGGGCCCTCTACGAGCAGTACTTC. The variable domain in full, with the rest retrieved from reference TRBV2 and TRBJ2-7, is EPEVTQTPSHQVTQMGQEVILRCVPISNHLYFYWYRQILGQKVEFLVSFYNNEISEKSEIFDDQFSVERPDGSNFTLKIRSTKLEDSAMYFCASGGRALYEQYFGPGTRLTVT.

Here the CDR3 DNA reads TGTGCCAGCAGCAAAGACGGAAGGGGCGGACCTACCTTCTACGAGCAGTACTTC. It encodes CASSKDGRGGPTFYEQYF. The genes are TRBV21-1 and TRBJ2-7; the D segment call TRBD1 is taken from the table without a DNA check. TRBV21-1 is described as a pseudogene. The CDR3 extends over 18 amino acids.

The chain combines TRBV5-1 with TRBJ2-5, with no clear D. The V gene lost 3 bases and the J gene lost 5 bases, with 17 bases spanning the gap. The CDR3 has 15 residues. Germline CDR1 is SGHRS and CDR2 is YFSETQ. The CDR3: CASSSFTDGTETQYF. The CDR3 DNA reads as TGCGCCAGCAGCTCTTTTACTGATGGAACGGAGACCCAGTACTTC. Combining the CDR3 with reference TRBV5-1 and TRBJ2-5 gives the whole variable domain KAGVTQTPRYLIKTRGQQVTLSCSPISGHRSVSWYQQTPGQGLQFLFEYFSETQRNKGNFPGRFSGRQFSNSRSEMNVSTLELGDSALYLCASSSFTDGTETQYFGPGTRLLVL.

The rearrangement uses TRBV6-6 and TRBJ2-3; 11 bases fit TRBD2. The V gene end was trimmed by 6 bases and the J gene end by 6 bases; junction bases not matched to a gene: 11. The V gene's germline CDR1 is MNHNY and CDR2 SVGAGI (reference sequence). The CDR3 has 16 residues. The CDR3 spells CASSPLAGGPVDTQYF. The CDR3 nucleotides read TGTGCCAGCAGCCCCCTAGCGGGAGGCCCAGTGGATACGCAGTATTTT.

V usage is TRBV4-2 and J usage is TRBJ2-7; D gene ambiguous. The CDR3 loop spans 17 amino acids. CDR1 is LGHNA and CDR2 is YNFKEQ in the germline V gene. With 0 bases removed from V and 0 bases from J, the gap between germline ends came to 15 bases. The CDR3 DNA is TGTGCCAGCAGCCAAGAGAGCCAGGCTAGTTCCTCCTACGAGCAGTACTTC. It specifies CASSQESQASSSYEQYF.

V gene TRBV7-2 combines with J gene TRBJ2-1; 11 bases agree with TRBD2. The CDR3 length is 15 residues. Germline-derived CDR1 and CDR2 are SGHTA and FQGNSA. J was trimmed by 6 bases and V by 6 bases; bases with no gene match: 7. CDR3 nucleotides: TGTGCCAGCAGTACCGGGACTAGCGGCCCCAATGAGCAGTTCTTC. It yields the protein CASSTGTSGPNEQFF.